The clone carrying this T cell receptor (beta chain) occurred once. One junction end disagrees with the germline gene, perhaps due to a read error. Authors' methods: Estimation of nucleated cell counts relied on the amplification of reference gene primers. Sequencing used immunoSEQ multiplex PCR; TCRdb keeps in-frame clones, though not all of them. D and trimming come from the DNA, and the V and J calls and clone size come from that table. The sample holds approximately 140,000 clones, roughly 90% seen once. This entry comes from a study of blood T cell repertoires in COVID-19. Study-wide background: PBMCs, B-cell-depleted T cells, or T cells were the source of the cDNA or gDNA that made up the material.

This CDR3 is built from 20 residues. Germline V gene lookup returns CDR1 MGHRA and CDR2 YSYEKL. The clonotype was recovered from a human donor with COVID-19, enrolled during active disease. The donor label of this sample is uncertain. The chain links TRBV4-1 to TRBJ2-1; the D gene is possibly TRBD2 (7 bases). What was sequenced was peripheral blood. The CDR3 bases are TGCGCCCGCAGCCAAGATTGGGGGGGGGCGGGCCCGAGCTCCTACAATGAGCAGTTCTTC. Translation: CARSQDWGGAGPSSYNEQFF.